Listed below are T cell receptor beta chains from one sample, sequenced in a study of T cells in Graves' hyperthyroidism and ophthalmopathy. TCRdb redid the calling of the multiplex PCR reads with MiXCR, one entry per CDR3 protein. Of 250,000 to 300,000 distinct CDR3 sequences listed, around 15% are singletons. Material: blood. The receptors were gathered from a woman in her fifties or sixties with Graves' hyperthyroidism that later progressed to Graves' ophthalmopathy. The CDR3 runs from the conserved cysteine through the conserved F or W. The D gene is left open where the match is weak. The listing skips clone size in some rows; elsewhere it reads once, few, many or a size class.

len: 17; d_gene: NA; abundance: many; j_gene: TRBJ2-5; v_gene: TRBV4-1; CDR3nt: TGCGCCAGCTCGTCTAGCCGGGACCCCGAGGACCAAGAGACCCAGTACTTC; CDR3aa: CASSSSRDPEDQETQYF
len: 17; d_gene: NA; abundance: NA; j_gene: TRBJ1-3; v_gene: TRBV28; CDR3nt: TGTGCCAGCAGTGCCCCGGGAGGTTTGGGGGCTGGAAACACCATATATTTT; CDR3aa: CASSAPGGLGAGNTIYF
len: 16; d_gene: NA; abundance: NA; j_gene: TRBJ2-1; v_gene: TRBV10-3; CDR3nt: TGTGCCATCAGTGAGTCCTCGGAAAGCGCCTACAATGAGCAGTTCTTC; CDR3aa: CAISESSESAYNEQFF
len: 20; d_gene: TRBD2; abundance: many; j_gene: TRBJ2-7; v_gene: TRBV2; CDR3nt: TGTGCCAGCAGTGAAGCGTGGAAGAGAACTAGCGGGCCCCCGGACGAGGAGCAGTACTTC; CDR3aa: CASSEAWKRTSGPPDEEQYF
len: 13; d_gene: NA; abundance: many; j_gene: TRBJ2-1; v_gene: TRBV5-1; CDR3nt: TGCGCCAGCAGCTTGGACCTTCGTAATGAGCAGTTCTTC; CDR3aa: CASSLDLRNEQFF
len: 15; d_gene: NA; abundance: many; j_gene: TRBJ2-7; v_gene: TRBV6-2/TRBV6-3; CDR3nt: TGTGCCAGCAGTTACGAAACGGTGCCATCCTACGAGCAGTACTTC; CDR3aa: CASSYETVPSYEQYF
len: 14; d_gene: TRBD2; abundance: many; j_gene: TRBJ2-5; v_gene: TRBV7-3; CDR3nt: TGTGCCAGCAGCTCACAAGCGGGACAAGAGACCCAGTACTTC; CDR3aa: CASSSQAGQETQYF
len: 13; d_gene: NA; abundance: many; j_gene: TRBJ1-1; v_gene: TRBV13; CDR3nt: TGTGCCAGCAGCTCCGGATCGAATTCAGAGGCTTTCTTT; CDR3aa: CASSSGSNSEAFF
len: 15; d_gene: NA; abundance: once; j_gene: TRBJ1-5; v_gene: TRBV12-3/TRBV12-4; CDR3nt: TGTGCCAGCAGTTTGGGGCTTTATGGCAATCAGCCCCAGCATTTT; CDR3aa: CASSLGLYGNQPQHF
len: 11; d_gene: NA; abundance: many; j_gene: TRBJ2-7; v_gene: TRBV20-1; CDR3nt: TGCAGTGCTAGAGCTGACTACGAGCAGTACTTC; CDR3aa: CSARADYEQYF
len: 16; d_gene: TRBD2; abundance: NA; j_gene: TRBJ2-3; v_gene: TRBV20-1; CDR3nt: TGCAGTGCTAGTGCCCGACTAGCGGGAGGTACAGATACGCAGTATTTT; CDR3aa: CSASARLAGGTDTQYF
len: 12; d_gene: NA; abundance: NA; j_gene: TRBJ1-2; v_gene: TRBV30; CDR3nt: TGTGCCTGGAGGTCAGGGTTCGATGGCTACACCTTC; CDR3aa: CAWRSGFDGYTF
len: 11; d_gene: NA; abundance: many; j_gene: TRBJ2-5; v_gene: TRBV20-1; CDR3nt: TGCAGTGCTCCGGATTGGGAGACCCAGTACTTC; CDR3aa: CSAPDWETQYF
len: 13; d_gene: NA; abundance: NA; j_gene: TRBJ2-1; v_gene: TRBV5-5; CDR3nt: TGTGCCAGCAGCCCCTTTGCCCCGTATGAGCAGTTCTTC; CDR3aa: CASSPFAPYEQFF
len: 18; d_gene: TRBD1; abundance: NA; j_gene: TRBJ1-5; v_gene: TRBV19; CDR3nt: TGTGCCAGTAGTATTCGACAGGGGGCCACATATAGCAATCAGCCCCAGCATTTT; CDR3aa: CASSIRQGATYSNQPQHF
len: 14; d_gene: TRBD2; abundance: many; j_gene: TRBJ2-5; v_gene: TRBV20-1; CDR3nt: TGCAGTGCTAGAGTCGGGGGGTACCAAGAGACCCAGTACTTC; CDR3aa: CSARVGGYQETQYF
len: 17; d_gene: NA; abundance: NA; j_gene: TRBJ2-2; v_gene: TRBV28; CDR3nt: TGTGCCAGCAGTTCATCCGTCCCCCCAAGGAACACCGGGGAGCTGTTTTTT; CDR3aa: CASSSSVPPRNTGELFF
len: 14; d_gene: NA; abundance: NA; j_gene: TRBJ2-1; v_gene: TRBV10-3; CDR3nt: TGTGCCATCAGTGATTGGGGCAGCTACAATGAGCAGTTCTTC; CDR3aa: CAISDWGSYNEQFF
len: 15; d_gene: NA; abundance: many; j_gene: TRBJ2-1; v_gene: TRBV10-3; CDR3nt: TGTGCCATCAGTGAGTCGTACCGAACCTACAATGAGCAGTTCTTC; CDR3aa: CAISESYRTYNEQFF
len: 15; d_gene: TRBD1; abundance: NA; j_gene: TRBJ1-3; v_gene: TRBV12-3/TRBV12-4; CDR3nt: TGTGCCAGCAGAAACGGGACAGTCTTTGGAAACACCATATATTTT; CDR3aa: CASRNGTVFGNTIYF
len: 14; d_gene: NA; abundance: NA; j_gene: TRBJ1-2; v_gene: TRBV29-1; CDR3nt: TGCAGCGTTGAAGAGCCCTCCGGGGCACATGGCTACACCTTC; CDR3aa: CSVEEPSGAHGYTF
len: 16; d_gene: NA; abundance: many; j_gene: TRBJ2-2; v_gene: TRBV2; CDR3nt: TGTGCCAGCAGTGGGGGAGAGACAGGGAACACCGGGGAGCTGTTTTTT; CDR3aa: CASSGGETGNTGELFF
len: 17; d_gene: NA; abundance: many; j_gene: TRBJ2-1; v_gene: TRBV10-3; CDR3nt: TGTGCCATCAGTGACCCCAGACGGACGGAATCCTACAATGAGCAGTTCTTC; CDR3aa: CAISDPRRTESYNEQFF
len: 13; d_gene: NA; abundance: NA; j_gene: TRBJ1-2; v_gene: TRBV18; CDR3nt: TGTGCCAGCTCCCATTCGGACAGCTATGGCTACACCTTC; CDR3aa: CASSHSDSYGYTF
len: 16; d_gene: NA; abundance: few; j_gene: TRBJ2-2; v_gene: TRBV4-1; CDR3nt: TGCGCCAGCAGCCGGATGGGGGCCGCGAACACCGGGGAGCTGTTTTTT; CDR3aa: CASSRMGAANTGELFF
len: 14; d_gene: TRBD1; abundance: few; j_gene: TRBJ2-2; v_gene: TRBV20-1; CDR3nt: TGCAGTGCTAGACCTGGGACAGGGTCCGGGGAGCTGTTTTTT; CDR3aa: CSARPGTGSGELFF
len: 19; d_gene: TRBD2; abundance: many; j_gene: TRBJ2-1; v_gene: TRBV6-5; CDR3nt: TGTGCCAGCAGTTACGTCGGACTAGCGGGAGGGGACCGCTACAATGAGCAGTTCTTC; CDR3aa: CASSYVGLAGGDRYNEQFF
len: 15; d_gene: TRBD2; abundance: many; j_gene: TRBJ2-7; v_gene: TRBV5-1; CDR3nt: TGCGCCAGCAGCTCGGGGACTAGCGGGATCAACGAGCAGTACTTC; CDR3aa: CASSSGTSGINEQYF
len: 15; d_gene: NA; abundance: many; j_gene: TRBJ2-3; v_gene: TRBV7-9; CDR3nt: TGTGCCAGCAGCTTAGGACAGTCGAGCACAGATACGCAGTATTTT; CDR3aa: CASSLGQSSTDTQYF
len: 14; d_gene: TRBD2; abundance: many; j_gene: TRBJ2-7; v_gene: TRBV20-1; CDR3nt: TGCAGTGCCCGGGAGGGCGGGAGGGCCTACGAGCAGTACTTC; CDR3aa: CSAREGGRAYEQYF
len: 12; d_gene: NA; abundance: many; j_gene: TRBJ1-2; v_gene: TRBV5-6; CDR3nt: TGTGCCAGCAGCCGGAGGAGGGCGGGCTACACCTTC; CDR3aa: CASSRRRAGYTF
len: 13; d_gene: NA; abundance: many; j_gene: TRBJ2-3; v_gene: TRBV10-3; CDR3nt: TGTGCCATCAGCGAAGGGGTTTTGGATACGCAGTATTTT; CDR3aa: CAISEGVLDTQYF
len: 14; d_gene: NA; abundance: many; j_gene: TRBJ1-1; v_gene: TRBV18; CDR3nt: TGTGCCAGCTCACCGACAGTAGGGATCACTGAAGCTTTCTTT; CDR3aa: CASSPTVGITEAFF